One and the same sample provided the 5 T cell receptor beta chains below, sequenced in a study of T cells in Graves' hyperthyroidism and ophthalmopathy. Regions amplified from RNA transcripts were the TCR beta CDR3 regions. The TCR CDR3 first-round RT-PCR relied on the HTBI primer set. TCRdb reanalysed the multiplex PCR reads using MiXCR and keeps one entry per CDR3 protein. The sample carries some 770,000 distinct CDR3 sequences, approximately 16% recorded once. What was sequenced was blood. The receptors were sampled from a man between 18 and 29 years old with Graves' hyperthyroidism.

This clonotype was detected a few times. This chain joins TRBV27 and TRBJ2-7, with D possibly matching TRBD1 (6 bases). Trimming stripped 2 bases from V and 2 bases from J, with 16 bases between. Germline V gene data show CDR1 as MNHEY and CDR2 as SMNVEV (reference sequence). The CDR3 has 16 amino acids. The CDR3 region has the DNA TGTGCCAGCAGTTTAAACCCCCCTCCAGGGGCCTACGAGCAGTACTTC. This sequence encodes CASSLNPPPGAYEQYF.

This clonotype showed up just a few times. The rearrangement links TRBV7-2 to TRBJ1-2; D remains unclear. Per the germline V gene, CDR1 is SGHTA and CDR2 is FQGNSA. Trimming shortened V by 3 bases and J by 6 bases, and 5 bases separated the two germline ends. The CDR3 runs to 11 residues. CDR3 sequence: CASSFYDGYTF. In DNA form, the CDR3 reads TGTGCCAGCAGCTTTTACGATGGCTACACCTTC.

This clonotype has only a few counts. The chain links TRBV19 to TRBJ2-3; TRBD1 agrees at 7 bases. Per the germline V gene, CDR1 is LNHDA and CDR2 is SQIVND (reference sequence). V lost 8 bases, J lost 0 bases, and 5 bases stayed unmatched. The CDR3 is made up of 14 amino acids. The CDR3 DNA reads as TGTGCCAGTGGGGACAGAGCTAGCACAGATACGCAGTATTTT. Translating gives CASGDRASTDTQYF.

This clonotype was counted only a few times. The chain has TRBV10-3 and TRBJ2-1; no clear D gene. CDR3 length: 12 residues. Per the germline V gene, CDR1 is ENHRY and CDR2 is SYGVKD. Trimming stripped 8 bases from V and 8 bases from J, with 13 bases between. DNA of the CDR3: TGTGCCATCCACGAGCCGCCGGATGAGCAGTTCTTC. It encodes CAIHEPPDEQFF.

V and J are TRBV6-6 and TRBJ1-1; D not resolved. The CDR3 contains 16 residues. Germline CDR1 MNHNY, CDR2 SVGAGI (reference sequence). V was trimmed by 0 bases and J by 0 bases, leaving 11 bases between them. CDR3 in amino acids: CASSYSRQRVNTEAFF. The CDR3, as DNA: TGTGCCAGCAGTTACTCTCGCCAAAGAGTGAACACTGAAGCTTTCTTT.